This T cell receptor (beta chain) was obtained from a study of T cell changes during pregnancy in multiple sclerosis. Repertoires were generated with immunoSEQ multiplex PCR, while TCRdb's copy carries only in-frame clones and drops some. The data show 58,000 or so clones, over 90% seen once. From germline, CDR1 is MNHEY and CDR2 SMNVEV (reference sequence). This CDR3 is built from 14 residues. V gave up 6 bases and J gave up 6 bases; unmatched junction bases: 11. The clonotype originates from a female donor with multiple sclerosis, enrolled in a pregnancy study. The chain recombines TRBV27 with TRBJ2-7; 7 nucleotides match TRBD1. The sample here was CD4+ T cells from peripheral blood mononuclear cells, taken in the third trimester of pregnancy. The chain's CDR3 is CASSLRGGASEQYF. Written as DNA, the CDR3 is TGTGCCAGCAGCCTTAGAGGGGGCGCGTCCGAGCAGTACTTC.